Included here is one TCR beta chain sequence, with context. The germline V gene has CDR1 LNHDA and CDR2 SQIVND (reference sequence). This CDR3 is built from 13 residues. V dropped 6 bases and J dropped 6; count of bases not matched to a gene: 7. PBMC sampling occurred before vaccination, two weeks after the third dose, and at progression. The data belong to a study of glioma-infiltrating T cells after dendritic cell vaccination. The protocol was immunoSEQ multiplex PCR, while the TCRdb copy is restricted to in-frame clones and leaves out a portion. The repertoire consists of about 49,000 clones, with 85% occurring once and the leading ten covering 11%.

Specimen: blood, collected before dendritic cell vaccination. The clonotype comes from a human donor with glioblastoma. The chain couples TRBV19 to TRBJ1-1; 7 bases agree with TRBD1. The CDR3 nucleotides are TGTGCCAGTAGCATACAGGGGATCGCTGAAGCTTTCTTT. Translating it yields CASSIQGIAEAFF.